Listed below are T cell receptor beta chains from one sample, sequenced in a study of blood T cell repertoires in COVID-19. Only in-frame clones appear in the TCRdb table, and some are missing; sequencing was by immunoSEQ multiplex PCR. The table lists 100,000 to 150,000 clones, approximately 90% of them singletons. The sample comprised peripheral blood. The receptor source for this set is a man aged 50 to 60 with acute or convalescent COVID-19. The CDR3 runs from the conserved cysteine through the conserved F or W. A D gene is named only where the DNA matches it firmly. Not all rows give a size; the values are once, few, many and, for expanded clones, a class.

D	size	V	J	DNA	CDR3
NA	NA	TRBV5-1	TRBJ2-7	TGCGCCAGCCACTGGAGCGGGCTAGACTCCTACGAGCAGTACTTC	CASHWSGLDSYEQYF
TRBD2	NA	TRBV6-2/TRBV6-3	TRBJ2-1	TGTGCCAGCAGTTCCCGACTAGCGGGAGCCTACAATGAGCAGTTCTTC	CASSSRLAGAYNEQFF
NA	NA	TRBV25-1	TRBJ1-5	TGTGCCAGCAGTGCGGTAAATCAGCCCCAGCATTTT	CASSAVNQPQHF
TRBD1	NA	TRBV23-1	TRBJ2-1	TGCGCCAGCAGTCTCGGGACAGGGAGCGCTGAGCAGTTCTTC	CASSLGTGSAEQFF
TRBD2	NA	TRBV5-4	TRBJ2-1	TGTGCCAGCAGCTCGAGGTCGGGTAGCGGGGGGCGTAGCTCCTACAATGAGCAGTTCTTC	CASSSRSGSGGRSSYNEQFF
TRBD1	NA	TRBV3-1/TRBV3-2	TRBJ1-2	TGTGCCAGCAGCCCTACAGGGGTCCGCTTTGATGACTACACCTTC	CASSPTGVRFDDYTF
NA	once	TRBV28	TRBJ1-6	TGTGCCAGCAGAGGACAGCAAACTTCACCCCTCCACTTT	CASRGQQTSPLHF
NA	NA	TRBV7-2	TRBJ1-6	TGTGCCAGCAGCTTAGTTTTCCGATTTGGCGGTTCACCCCTCCACTTT	CASSLVFRFGGSPLHF
NA	NA	TRBV27	TRBJ1-1	TGTGCCAGCACCAGGGACAAGAAGAACACTGAAGCTTTCTTT	CASTRDKKNTEAFF
TRBD1	once	TRBV29-1	TRBJ1-1	TGCAGCGCAACGACAGGGCAGAGCACTGAAGCTTTCTTT	CSATTGQSTEAFF